The rows below give T cell receptor beta chains drawn from one sample of a study of T cells in localized non-small cell lung cancer. Using immunoSEQ multiplex PCR, the repertoire was profiled, and TCRdb retains in-frame clones only, with some absent. The repertoire has some 85,000 clones, over 70% of them found once; the top ten carry 15% to 20%. Sequenced material: PBMCs, taken before any cancer treatment. All receptors derive from a man between 40 and 70 years old with stage II squamous cell lung carcinoma. CDR3s include the opening cysteine and the closing phenylalanine or tryptophan. A D gene is named only where the DNA matches it firmly. Size is omitted from some rows. Given values are once, few, many or a class for expanded clones.

>NA|TRBD1|TRBJ1-2|TRBV6-1
CASSSQGANGYTF
TGTGCCAGCAGTTCACAGGGGGCGAATGGCTACACCTTC
>NA|NA|TRBJ1-5|TRBV27
CASSLSRGQGNQPQHF
TGTGCCAGCAGTTTAAGCCGCGGGCAGGGCAATCAGCCCCAGCATTTT
>NA|TRBD1|TRBJ2-7|TRBV4-3
CASSQDQQGIYEQYF
TGCGCCAGCAGCCAAGACCAACAGGGGATCTACGAGCAGTACTTC
>NA|TRBD2|TRBJ2-7|TRBV7-2
CASSSGTSLYEQYF
TGTGCCAGCAGCTCCGGGACTAGCCTCTACGAGCAGTACTTC
>NA|TRBD2|TRBJ2-7|TRBV7-2
CASSFTSGPYEQYF
TGTGCCAGCAGCTTTACTAGCGGCCCCTACGAGCAGTACTTC
>NA|NA|TRBJ1-1|TRBV11-2
CASSLSGTLNTEAFF
TGTGCCAGCAGCTTATCTGGGACACTGAACACTGAAGCTTTCTTT
>NA|TRBD2|TRBJ2-7|TRBV28
CASSFYNLAGRSYEQYF
TGTGCCAGCAGTTTTTATAACCTAGCGGGACGTTCCTACGAGCAGTACTTC
>NA|NA|TRBJ2-1|TRBV10-3
CAISEESNEQFF
TGTGCCATCTCAGAGGAGTCCAATGAGCAGTTCTTC
>NA|NA|TRBJ2-7|TRBV30
CAWSPPVTYEQYF
TGTGCCTGGAGTCCGCCAGTGACCTACGAGCAGTACTTC
>NA|TRBD2|TRBJ2-5|TRBV19
CASSIEASGRFETQYF
TGTGCCAGTAGTATAGAGGCTAGCGGGAGATTTGAGACCCAGTACTTC
>NA|NA|TRBJ1-1|TRBV19
CASSMSQRNTEAFF
TGTGCCAGTAGTATGTCGCAGAGAAACACTGAAGCTTTCTTT
>few|TRBD2|TRBJ2-7|TRBV2
CASRGLAGVPEQYF
TGTGCCAGCAGAGGACTAGCGGGGGTCCCCGAGCAGTACTTC
>NA|TRBD1|TRBJ1-2|TRBV28
CASSGRDRAILYGYTF
TGTGCCAGCAGTGGCCGGGACAGAGCAATACTCTATGGCTACACCTTC
>NA|NA|TRBJ2-5|TRBV27
CASRSSGHYQETQYF
TGTGCCAGCAGGTCCTCTGGGCACTACCAAGAGACCCAGTACTTC
>NA|NA|TRBJ2-2|TRBV7-6
CASSPLMAGELFF
TGTGCCAGCAGCCCCCTTATGGCCGGGGAGCTGTTTTTT
>NA|NA|TRBJ1-2|TRBV21-1
CASSKGRTGGDGYTF
TGTGCCAGCAGCAAAGGGCGGACAGGGGGAGATGGCTACACCTTC
>NA|TRBD1|TRBJ1-4|TRBV5-1
CASSPGQVGNEKLFF
TGCGCCAGCAGCCCTGGACAGGTGGGGAATGAAAAACTGTTTTTT
>NA|TRBD1|TRBJ2-7|TRBV7-6
CASSLSGTGYEQYF
TGTGCCAGCAGCTTATCCGGGACAGGGTACGAGCAGTACTTC
>NA|TRBD1|TRBJ1-6|TRBV5-1
CASSSQGADSPLHF
TGCGCCAGCAGCTCGCAGGGGGCAGATTCACCCCTCCACTTT
>once|TRBD1|TRBJ2-7|TRBV7-2
CASSLRSGGIYEQYF
TGTGCCAGCAGCCTCCGGTCAGGGGGCATCTACGAGCAGTACTTC
>NA|NA|TRBJ2-1|TRBV6-1
CASSENRLSYNEQFF
TGTGCCAGCAGTGAGAACCGGCTCTCCTACAATGAGCAGTTCTTC
>NA|TRBD2|TRBJ2-1|TRBV10-3
CATGVAGVTYNEQFF
TGTGCCACCGGCGTGGCGGGGGTTACCTACAATGAGCAGTTCTTC
>few|NA|TRBJ2-7|TRBV7-2
CASSYRVGTYEQYF
TGTGCCAGCAGCTACAGGGTCGGAACCTACGAGCAGTACTTC
>NA|NA|TRBJ1-2|TRBV28
CASSRQGLDGYTF
TGTGCCAGCAGTCGTCAGGGTTTAGATGGCTACACCTTC
>NA|NA|TRBJ1-5|TRBV6-5
CASSSRVGWQPQHF
TGTGCCAGCAGTTCCAGGGTCGGATGGCAACCCCAGCATTTT
>NA|NA|TRBJ2-6|TRBV7-3
CASSSSVGANVLTF
TGTGCCAGCAGCTCCAGTGTTGGGGCCAACGTCCTGACTTTC
>few|NA|TRBJ1-1|TRBV27
CASSPRTGNTEAFF
TGTGCCAGCAGTCCACGGACGGGGAACACTGAAGCTTTCTTT
>NA|NA|TRBJ2-1|TRBV7-9
CASSLAQANEQFF
TGTGCCAGCAGCTTAGCGCAGGCCAATGAGCAGTTCTTC
>NA|NA|TRBJ1-6|TRBV7-8
CASSSGQYSYNSPLHF
TGTGCCAGCAGCTCCGGACAGTACTCGTATAATTCACCCCTCCACTTT
>NA|TRBD1|TRBJ1-6|TRBV18
CASSPGTGKGSPLHF
TGTGCCAGCTCACCTGGGACAGGAAAAGGTTCACCCCTCCACTTT
>NA|NA|TRBJ1-6|TRBV5-6
CASSEWGRSAYNSPLHF
TGTGCCAGCAGCGAATGGGGGCGGTCAGCCTATAATTCACCCCTCCACTTT
>NA|NA|TRBJ2-5|TRBV28
CASSSSTSGGQETQYF
NA
>NA|NA|TRBJ2-7|TRBV7-9
CASSLVVGFLDYEQYF
TGTGCCAGCAGCTTAGTCGTCGGTTTTTTGGATTACGAGCAGTACTTC
>NA|TRBD1|TRBJ2-5|TRBV18
CASSTSSGTATRQYQETQYF
TGTGCCAGCTCGACATCCTCCGGGACAGCGACCAGGCAGTACCAAGAGACCCAGTACTTC
>NA|NA|TRBJ2-7|TRBV7-2
CASSLGGISYEQYF
TGTGCCAGCAGCTTAGGGGGGATCTCCTACGAGCAGTACTTC
>once|NA|TRBJ1-4|TRBV4-2
CASSPGPLRGTNEKLFF
TGTGCCAGCAGCCCAGGACCCCTCAGGGGCACTAATGAAAAACTGTTTTTT
>NA|TRBD2|TRBJ2-1|TRBV11-3
CASSSTTSGSLNEQFF
TGTGCCAGCAGCTCCACGACTAGCGGGAGTCTCAATGAGCAGTTCTTC
>few|NA|TRBJ1-2|TRBV15
CATSRGNSFFGYTF
TGTGCCACCAGCAGAGGAAACAGCTTCTTCGGCTACACCTTC
>NA|NA|TRBJ1-2|TRBV28
CASSPHGGADSNYGYTF
TGTGCCAGCAGCCCACACGGCGGAGCCGATTCTAACTATGGCTACACCTTC
>NA|TRBD1|TRBJ2-4|TRBV7-2
CASSFAGTGSTAKNIQYF
TGTGCCAGCAGCTTCGCTGGGACAGGGAGTACCGCCAAAAACATTCAGTACTTC
>NA|TRBD1|TRBJ2-3|TRBV5-1
CASSSGTETDTQYF
TGCGCCAGCAGCTCCGGGACAGAAACAGATACGCAGTATTTT
>NA|NA|TRBJ1-2|TRBV5-6
CASSLFSYGYTF
TGTGCCAGCAGCTTGTTCTCCTATGGCTACACCTTC
>NA|TRBD1|TRBJ2-1|TRBV5-1
CASDRGPDLSNEQFF
TGCGCCAGCGACAGGGGCCCTGATTTGAGCAATGAGCAGTTCTTC
>NA|NA|TRBJ1-1|TRBV30
CAWRRGDLTGEAFF
TGTGCCTGGAGGAGAGGTGACTTGACTGGTGAAGCTTTCTTT
>NA|NA|TRBJ2-5|TRBV19
CASSVALQETQYF
TGTGCCAGTAGTGTCGCCCTACAAGAGACCCAGTACTTC
>NA|NA|TRBJ1-5|TRBV5-4
CASSLVGATLDQPQHF
TGTGCCAGCAGCTTGGTTGGGGCAACCCTCGATCAGCCCCAGCATTTT
>NA|TRBD1|TRBJ1-4|TRBV4-2
CASSNPGQGWEKLFF
TGTGCCAGCTCGAACCCGGGACAGGGTTGGGAAAAACTGTTTTTT
>NA|NA|TRBJ2-2|TRBV19
CASSMAVGAGELFF
TGTGCCAGTAGTATGGCAGTGGGGGCCGGGGAGCTGTTTTTT
>NA|NA|TRBJ2-2|TRBV11-3
CASSSGGYTGELFF
TGTGCCAGCAGTTCTGGCGGGTACACCGGGGAGCTGTTTTTT
>NA|NA|TRBJ2-7|TRBV27
CASSFSGYEQYF
TGTGCCAGCAGTTTCTCGGGTTACGAGCAGTACTTC
>NA|TRBD1|TRBJ1-2|TRBV6-6
CASRRDRTNYGYTF
TGTGCCAGCAGACGGGACAGAACTAACTATGGCTACACCTTC
>NA|TRBD1|TRBJ2-3|TRBV10-3
CAISSGQGRTDTQYF
TGTGCCATCAGCTCGGGACAGGGGAGGACAGATACGCAGTATTTT
>few|NA|TRBJ1-1|TRBV7-9
CASSLGRVNTEAFF
TGTGCCAGCAGCCTGGGACGGGTGAACACTGAAGCTTTCTTT
>NA|NA|TRBJ1-5|TRBV2
CASSENLGGGQPQHF
TGTGCCAGCAGTGAAAATTTAGGAGGGGGTCAGCCCCAGCATTTT
>NA|NA|TRBJ2-1|TRBV5-1
CASSFLVNEQFF
TGCGCCAGCAGCTTCTTGGTCAATGAGCAGTTCTTC
>NA|TRBD1|TRBJ2-1|TRBV7-6
CASSLGGTGISNEQFF
TGTGCCAGCAGCCTAGGGGGGACAGGCATAAGTAATGAGCAGTTCTTC
>few|NA|TRBJ1-3|TRBV7-9
CASSPVNGDRNTIYF
TGTGCCAGCAGCCCAGTAAATGGGGACCGAAACACCATATATTTT
>NA|NA|TRBJ1-6|TRBV11-2
CASSSMGRDSPLHF
TGTGCCAGCAGCTCCATGGGGCGCGATTCACCCCTCCACTTT
>NA|NA|TRBJ1-5|TRBV10-3
CAISEAPGGGQPQHF
TGTGCCATCAGTGAAGCCCCTGGGGGAGGGCAGCCCCAGCATTTT